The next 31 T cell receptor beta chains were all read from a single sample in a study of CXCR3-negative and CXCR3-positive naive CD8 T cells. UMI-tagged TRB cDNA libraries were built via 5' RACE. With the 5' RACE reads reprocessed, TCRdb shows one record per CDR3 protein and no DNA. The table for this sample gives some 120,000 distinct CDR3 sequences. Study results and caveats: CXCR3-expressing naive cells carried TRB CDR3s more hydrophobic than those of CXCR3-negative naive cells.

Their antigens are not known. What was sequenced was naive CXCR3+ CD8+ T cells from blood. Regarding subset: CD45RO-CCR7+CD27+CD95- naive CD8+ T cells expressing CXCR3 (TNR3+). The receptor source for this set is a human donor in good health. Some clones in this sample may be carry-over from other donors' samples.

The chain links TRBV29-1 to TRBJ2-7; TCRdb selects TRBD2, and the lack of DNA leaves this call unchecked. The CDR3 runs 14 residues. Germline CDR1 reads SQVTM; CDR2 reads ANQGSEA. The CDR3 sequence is CSVFPLEGPYEQYF.

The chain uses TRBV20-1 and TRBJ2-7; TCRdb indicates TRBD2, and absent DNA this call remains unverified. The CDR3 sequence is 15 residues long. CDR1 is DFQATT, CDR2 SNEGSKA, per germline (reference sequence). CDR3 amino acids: CSARFLAGDLYEQYF.

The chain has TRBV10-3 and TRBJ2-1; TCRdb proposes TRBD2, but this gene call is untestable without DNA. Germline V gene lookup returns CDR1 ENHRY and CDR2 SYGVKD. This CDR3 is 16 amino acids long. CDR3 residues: CATVDPGGQVYNEQFF.

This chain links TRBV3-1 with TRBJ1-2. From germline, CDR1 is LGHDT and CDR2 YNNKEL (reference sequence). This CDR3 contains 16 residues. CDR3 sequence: CASSQDSYGSNYGYTF.

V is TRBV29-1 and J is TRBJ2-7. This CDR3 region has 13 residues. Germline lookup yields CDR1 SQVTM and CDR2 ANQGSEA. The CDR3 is CSVISEVSYEQYF.

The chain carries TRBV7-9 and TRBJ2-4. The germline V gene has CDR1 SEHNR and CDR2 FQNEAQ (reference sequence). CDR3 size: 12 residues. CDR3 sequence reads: CASSLSGNIQYF.

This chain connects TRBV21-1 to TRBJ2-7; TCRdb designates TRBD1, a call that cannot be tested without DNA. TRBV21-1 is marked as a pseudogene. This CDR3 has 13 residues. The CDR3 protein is CARQRAIPYEQYF.

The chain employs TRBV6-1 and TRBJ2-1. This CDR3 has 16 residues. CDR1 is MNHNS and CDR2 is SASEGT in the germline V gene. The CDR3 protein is CASSYQTGEPQNEQFF.

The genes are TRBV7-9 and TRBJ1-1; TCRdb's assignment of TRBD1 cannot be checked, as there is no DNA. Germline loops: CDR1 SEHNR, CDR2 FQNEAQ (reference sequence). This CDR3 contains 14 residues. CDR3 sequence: CASSLEVRGTEAFF.

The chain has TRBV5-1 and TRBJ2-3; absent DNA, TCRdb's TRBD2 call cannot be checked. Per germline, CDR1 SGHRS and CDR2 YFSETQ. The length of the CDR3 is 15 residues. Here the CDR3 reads CASTLIGQATDTQYF.

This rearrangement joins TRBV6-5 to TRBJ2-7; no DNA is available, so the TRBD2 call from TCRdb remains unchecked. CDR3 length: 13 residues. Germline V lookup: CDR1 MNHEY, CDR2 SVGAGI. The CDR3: CASSSGASYEQYF.

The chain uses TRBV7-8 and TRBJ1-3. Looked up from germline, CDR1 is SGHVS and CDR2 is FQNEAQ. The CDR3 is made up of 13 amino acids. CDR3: CASSLAIGNTIYF.

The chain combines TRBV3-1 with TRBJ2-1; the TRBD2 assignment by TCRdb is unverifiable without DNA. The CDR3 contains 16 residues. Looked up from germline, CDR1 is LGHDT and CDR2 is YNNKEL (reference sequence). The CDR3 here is CASSQDSGIIHNEQFF.

This chain's CDR3 is CSVVETGGYEQYF. The chain recombines TRBV29-1 with TRBJ2-7; TCRdb calls TRBD1, which cannot be checked without DNA. The CDR3 loop spans 13 amino acids. Germline loops: CDR1 SQVTM, CDR2 ANQGSEA.

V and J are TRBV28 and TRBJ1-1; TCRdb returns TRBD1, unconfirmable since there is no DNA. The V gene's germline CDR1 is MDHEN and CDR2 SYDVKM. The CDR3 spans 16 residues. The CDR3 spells CASSLTRTAMNTEAFF.

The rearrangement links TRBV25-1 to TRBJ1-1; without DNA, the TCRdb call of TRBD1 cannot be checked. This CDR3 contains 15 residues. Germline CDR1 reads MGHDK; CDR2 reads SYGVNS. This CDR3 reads CASSAGGSFFTEAFF.

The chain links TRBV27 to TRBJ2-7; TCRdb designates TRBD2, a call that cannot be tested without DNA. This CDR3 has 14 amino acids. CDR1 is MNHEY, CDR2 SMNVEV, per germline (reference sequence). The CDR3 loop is CASSHLGPGNEQYF.

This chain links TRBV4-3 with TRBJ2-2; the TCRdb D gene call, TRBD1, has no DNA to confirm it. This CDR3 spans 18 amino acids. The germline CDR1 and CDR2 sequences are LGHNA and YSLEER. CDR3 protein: CASSQERGGGANTGELFF.

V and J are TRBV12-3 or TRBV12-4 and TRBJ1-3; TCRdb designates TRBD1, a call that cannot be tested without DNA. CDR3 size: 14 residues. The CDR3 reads CASSPGQGWNTIYF.

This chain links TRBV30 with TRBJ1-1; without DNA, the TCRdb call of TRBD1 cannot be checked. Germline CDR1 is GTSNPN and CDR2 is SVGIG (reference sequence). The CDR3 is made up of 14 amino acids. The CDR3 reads CAWTPGHLNTEAFF.

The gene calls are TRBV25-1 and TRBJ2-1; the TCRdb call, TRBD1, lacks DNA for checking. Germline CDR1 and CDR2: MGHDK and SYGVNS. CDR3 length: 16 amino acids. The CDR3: CASSEYITGVEDEQFF.

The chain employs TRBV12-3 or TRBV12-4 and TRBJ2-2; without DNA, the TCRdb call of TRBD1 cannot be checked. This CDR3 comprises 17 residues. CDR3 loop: CASSFLGTPPNTGELFF.

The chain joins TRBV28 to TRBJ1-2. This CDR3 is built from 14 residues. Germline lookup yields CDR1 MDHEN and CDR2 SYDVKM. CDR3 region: CASSRFSMRESYTF.

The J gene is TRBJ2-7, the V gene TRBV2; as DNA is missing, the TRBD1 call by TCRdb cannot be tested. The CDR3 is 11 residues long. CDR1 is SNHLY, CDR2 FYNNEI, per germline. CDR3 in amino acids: CASLGQYEQYF.

This chain's CDR3 is CASSLDPRGLGNTIYF. The rearrangement joins TRBV11-2 to TRBJ1-3; TCRdb's assignment of TRBD1 cannot be checked, as there is no DNA. Per the germline V gene, CDR1 is SGHAT and CDR2 is FQNNGV. The CDR3 runs 16 residues. Full variable domain (rest looked up from reference TRBV11-2 and TRBJ1-3): EAGVAQSPRYKIIEKRQSVAFWCNPISGHATLYWYQQILGQGPKLLIQFQNNGVVDDSQLPKDRFSAERLKGVDSTLKIQPAKLEDSAVYLCASSLDPRGLGNTIYFGEGSWLTVV.

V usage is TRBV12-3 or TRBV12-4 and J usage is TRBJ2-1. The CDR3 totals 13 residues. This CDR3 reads CASAGGSYNEQFF.

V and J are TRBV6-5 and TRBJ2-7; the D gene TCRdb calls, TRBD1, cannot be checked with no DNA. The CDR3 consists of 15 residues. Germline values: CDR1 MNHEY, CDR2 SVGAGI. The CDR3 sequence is CASSYPGTYSYEQYF.

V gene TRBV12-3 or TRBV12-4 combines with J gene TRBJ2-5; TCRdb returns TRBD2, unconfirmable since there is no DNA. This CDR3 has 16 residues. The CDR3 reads CASSLGAGGPQETQYF.

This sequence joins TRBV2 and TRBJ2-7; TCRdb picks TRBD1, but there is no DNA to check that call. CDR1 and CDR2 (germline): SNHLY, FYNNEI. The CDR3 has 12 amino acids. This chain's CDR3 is CASSVDSYEQYF.

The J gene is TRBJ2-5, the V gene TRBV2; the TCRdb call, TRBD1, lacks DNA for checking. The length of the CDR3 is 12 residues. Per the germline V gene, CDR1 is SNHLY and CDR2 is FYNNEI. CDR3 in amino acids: CASHRSGETQYF.

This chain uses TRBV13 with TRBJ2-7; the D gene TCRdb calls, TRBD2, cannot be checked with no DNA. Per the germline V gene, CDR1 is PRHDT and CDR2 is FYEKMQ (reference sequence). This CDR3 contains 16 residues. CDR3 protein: CASSLLAGTEGYEQYF.